Presented here are 29 T cell receptor beta chains from one specimen sequenced in a study of T cell repertoires in cytomegalovirus infection. TCRdb recomputed calls from the reads with MiXCR, one row per CDR3 protein. The table records some 280,000 distinct CDR3 sequences, roughly an eighth of them present only once. The specimen was PBMCs. All receptors derive from a human donor in good health (CMV status not recorded). Some clones in this sample may be carry-over from other donors' samples.

V is TRBV4-3 and J is TRBJ2-1, with TRBD2 as a possible D gene (12 bases). V was trimmed by 3 bases and J by 4 bases, leaving 31 bases between them. Germline V gives CDR1 LGHNA, CDR2 YSLEER. There are 21 residues in the CDR3. The CDR3 coding sequence is TGCGCCAGCAGCCAGGGTGTGGACAGGGGGCTAGCGGGAGGGCTTTACAATGAGCAGTTCTTC. Protein product: CASSQGVDRGLAGGLYNEQFF.

This clonotype occurred many times. The CDR3 coding sequence is TGTGCCAGCAGAACCAGGGGGGGTTGGGAAGAGACCCAGTACTTC. Translation gives CASRTRGGWEETQYF. The rearrangement joins TRBV7-2 to TRBJ2-5; D is perhaps TRBD1 or TRBD2 (7 bases each). The CDR3 consists of 15 residues. The V gene lost 6 bases and the J gene lost 3 bases, with 17 bases spanning the gap. Per the germline V gene, CDR1 is SGHTA and CDR2 is FQGNSA.

The J gene is TRBJ2-2, the V gene TRBV6-5; D possibly corresponds to TRBD1 (6 bases). Germline CDR1 and CDR2: MNHEY and SVGAGI. Trimming took 5 bases from V and 3 from J, leaving 16 bases between them. CDR3 length: 16 residues. CDR3 coding DNA: TGTGCCAGCAGTCAAAACCACAGGGTGGACACCGGGGAGCTGTTTTTT. The encoded protein is CASSQNHRVDTGELFF.

This clonotype has more than one count but fewer than ten. The chain recombines TRBV12-5 with TRBJ1-5; 8 positions match TRBD1. The CDR3 contains 17 residues. With V trimmed by 1 base and J by 4 bases, 9 bases remained unmatched. Germline V lookup: CDR1 LGHNT, CDR2 FRNRAP. The CDR3 DNA follows: TGTGCTAGTGGTTTGGGTGGACAGGGATCCCTAAATCAGCCCCAGCATTTT. It is translated as CASGLGGQGSLNQPQHF.

At least ten counts were recorded for this clonotype. The chain joins TRBV7-2 to TRBJ2-5, with 10 bases identical to TRBD2. The CDR3 has 17 amino acids. With V trimmed by 5 bases and J by 6 bases, 15 bases remained unmatched. The germline V gene has CDR1 SGHTA and CDR2 FQGNSA. DNA for the CDR3: TGTGCCAGCAGCACAGCGTTAGCGGGAGGTTCCGGGAAGACCCAGTACTTC. Encoded protein: CASSTALAGGSGKTQYF.

This clonotype showed up just a few times. The rearrangement joins TRBV4-1 to TRBJ2-2, with TRBD1 matching 9 bases. This CDR3 region has 17 residues. The V and J ends lost 0 bases and 7 bases, in that order; junction bases with no gene match: 9. CDR1 and CDR2 (germline): MGHRA, YSYEKL. The CDR3 loop is CASSQETGQGLGGELFF. CDR3 nucleotide sequence: TGCGCCAGCAGCCAAGAGACGGGACAGGGTTTGGGCGGGGAGCTGTTTTTT.

This chain connects TRBV6-5 to TRBJ1-3; 7 bases line up with TRBD1. The V and J ends lost 5 bases and 4 bases, in that order; junction bases with no gene match: 5. CDR1 is MNHEY, CDR2 SVGAGI, per germline. The CDR3 covers 14 residues. The CDR3 DNA reads as TGTGCCAGCAGTCTCCGACAGGGAGGAAACACCATATATTTT. The encoded protein is CASSLRQGGNTIYF.

This clonotype has ten or more counts. This chain connects TRBV20-1 to TRBJ2-5; 9 bases fit TRBD2. V shed 0 bases and J 2 bases; nucleotides not matched to a gene: 13. CDR3 length: 18 residues. Germline lookup yields CDR1 DFQATT and CDR2 SNEGSKA (reference sequence). CDR3 sequence reads: CSAREEETSGVYQETQYF. The CDR3 nucleotides are TGCAGTGCTAGAGAGGAGGAGACTAGCGGAGTTTATCAAGAGACCCAGTACTTC.

This chain connects TRBV6-6 to TRBJ2-7, with 9 positions matching TRBD1. Germline trimming cut 0 bases from V and 5 bases from J; bases unmatched to any gene: 8. There are 16 residues in the CDR3. Germline values: CDR1 MNHNY, CDR2 SVGAGI (reference sequence). CDR3 DNA sequence: TGTGCCAGCAGTTACTCCATCCCCGGGACAGGGCACGAGCAGTACTTC. It is translated as CASSYSIPGTGHEQYF.

There are many counts of this clonotype. The V call is TRBV7-2, the J call TRBJ2-2; 10 positions agree with TRBD2. The CDR3 is 16 residues long. With V trimmed by 5 bases and J by 7 bases, 10 bases remained unmatched. Germline CDR1 and CDR2: SGHTA and FQGNSA. The CDR3 loop is CASSRESGRAYGELFF. CDR3 DNA: TGTGCCAGCAGCCGCGAAAGCGGGAGGGCCTACGGGGAGCTGTTTTTT.

This clonotype was observed many times. V and J are TRBV6-6 and TRBJ2-7; TRBD2 matches 9 bases. The CDR3 runs to 15 residues. The germline V gene has CDR1 MNHNY and CDR2 SVGAGI (reference sequence). V was pared by 8 bases and J by 0 bases, with 8 bases of the junction left unmatched. The CDR3 is CASRKTSGASYEQYF. DNA of the CDR3: TGTGCCAGCCGAAAGACTAGCGGAGCCTCCTACGAGCAGTACTTC.

This clonotype was counted ten times or more. V is TRBV12-5 and J is TRBJ2-7; D remains ambiguous. The length of the CDR3 is 11 residues. CDR1 is LGHNT, CDR2 FRNRAP, per germline. V shed 6 bases and J shed 5 bases, with 8 bases lying between them. CDR3 in amino acids: CASGIVDEQYF. CDR3 DNA sequence: TGTGCTAGTGGGATTGTGGACGAGCAGTACTTC.

This clonotype was recorded many times. The chain uses TRBV20-1 and TRBJ2-6, with D possibly TRBD2 on 7 matching bases. CDR1 is DFQATT and CDR2 is SNEGSKA in the germline V gene (reference sequence). V was shortened by 5 bases and J by 2 bases, with 25 bases between the two germline ends. The CDR3 covers 19 residues. The CDR3 sequence is CSAEPWEGEALAGANVLTF. The CDR3 DNA sequence: TGCAGTGCTGAGCCGTGGGAGGGGGAAGCACTTGCTGGGGCCAACGTCCTGACTTTC.

This clonotype was observed many times. The chain joins TRBV7-9 to TRBJ2-1; TRBD2 matches 8 bases. The trim removed 1 base at V and 14 bases at J, leaving 4 bases unmatched. The CDR3 length is 12 residues. CDR1 and CDR2 from the germline V gene are SEHNR and FQNEAQ (reference sequence). CDR3 region: CASSLGGLGEFF. Written as DNA, the CDR3 is TGTGCCAGCAGCTTAGGGGGACTAGGCGAGTTCTTC.

This clonotype was seen a handful of times. The DNA for the CDR3 is TGTGCCAGCAGTGTTGTAAGCGGCCAAGATACGCAGTATTTT. Translated: CASSVVSGQDTQYF. This chain connects TRBV2 to TRBJ2-3; D might be TRBD2 (5 bases). Looked up from germline, CDR1 is SNHLY and CDR2 is FYNNEI. CDR3 size: 14 residues. Trimming stripped 4 bases from V and 5 bases from J, with 13 bases between.

This clonotype was counted at least ten times. The chain has TRBV7-2 and TRBJ2-7; D could derive from TRBD1 or TRBD2 (5 bases each). The CDR3 covers 16 residues. Germline V gene data show CDR1 as SGHTA and CDR2 as FQGNSA. The V end lost 4 bases, the J end lost 3 bases, and 19 bases lay between the germline ends. CDR3 loop: CASSSRDRDYLYEQYF. The CDR3 DNA reads as TGTGCCAGCAGCTCCCGGGACCGCGATTACCTCTACGAGCAGTACTTC.

CDR3 sequence: CASSARDRGSYNSPLHF. CDR3 DNA sequence: TGTGCCAGCAGTGCTCGGGACAGGGGCTCCTATAATTCACCCCTCCACTTT. The chain recombines TRBV6-5 with TRBJ1-6, with 10 bases identical to TRBD1. The V gene's germline CDR1 is MNHEY and CDR2 SVGAGI. The CDR3 has 17 amino acids. J was trimmed by 0 bases and V by 5 bases; bases with no gene match: 4.

This clonotype was recorded at least ten times. The rearrangement uses TRBV12-3 or TRBV12-4 and TRBJ1-2, with 9 bases fitting TRBD1. This CDR3 comprises 15 residues. V was clipped by 6 bases and J by 2 bases; unmatched bases: 7. CDR3 DNA sequence: TGTGCCAGCAGGCCCCGGGACAGGGTAAACTATGGCTACACCTTC. It encodes CASRPRDRVNYGYTF.

As regards this clonotype: A much larger clone differs from this one at a single base, so this may be a read error. This chain connects TRBV7-2 to TRBJ2-2, with TRBD2 as a possible D gene (6 bases). The CDR3 totals 14 residues. CDR1 SGHTA and CDR2 FQGNSA come from the germline V gene. The DNA for the CDR3 is TGTGCCAGCAGCCCAGGGACTTCCTACGGGGATCTGTTTTTT. Its translation is CASSPGTSYGDLFF.

This CDR3 is CASSWTRLEAFF. CDR3 coding DNA: TGTGCCAGCAGCTGGACACGGCTTGAAGCTTTCTTT. V gene TRBV5-5 combines with J gene TRBJ1-1; the D gene is possibly TRBD1 (5 bases). Trimming stripped 3 bases from V and 7 bases from J, with 10 bases between. CDR1 and CDR2 (germline): SGHKS, YYEKEE (reference sequence). The CDR3 spans 12 residues.

This clonotype was seen repeatedly, ten times or more. The chain carries TRBV7-2 and TRBJ2-2, with D perhaps assigned TRBD1 or TRBD2 (6 bases each). The CDR3 has 18 residues. Germline values: CDR1 SGHTA, CDR2 FQGNSA. V was pared by 1 base and J by 4 bases, with 19 bases between. The CDR3 DNA follows: TGTGCCAGCAGCTTAGTGGTTATTGGGGGGCTCGGCACCGGGGAGCTGTTTTTT. It encodes CASSLVVIGGLGTGELFF.

This clonotype was seen only a few times. The rearrangement uses TRBV11-2 and TRBJ2-1; TRBD1 might be the D (6 bases). The V end was cut by 3 bases, the J end by 4 bases, with 13 bases between. Per the germline V gene, CDR1 is SGHAT and CDR2 is FQNNGV. The CDR3 is 15 residues long. The CDR3, as DNA: TGTGCCAGCAGCTTTGACAGGATTTTGTACAATGAGCAGTTCTTC. Its protein is CASSFDRILYNEQFF.

A word on this clonotype: Relative to the germline gene, one junction end is altered; a read error may explain this. The chain uses TRBV12-3 or TRBV12-4 and TRBJ1-2; D is perhaps TRBD1 (6 bases). The CDR3 covers 13 residues. The chain's CDR3 is CASSRGGRTGFTF. The CDR3 bases are TGTGCCAGCAGTCGAGGGGGGCGGACTGGCTTCACCTTC.

This clonotype has a handful of counts. An end of the junction differs from the germline gene, which may be a read error. The gene calls are TRBV20-1 and TRBJ2-4, with unresolved D. The V gene's germline CDR1 is DFQATT and CDR2 SNEGSKA (reference sequence). The CDR3 loop spans 13 amino acids. This CDR3 is CSARVLAKNIQYF. For the CDR3, the DNA is TGCAGTGCCAGAGTCCTAGCCAAAAACATTCAGTACTTC.

As DNA, the CDR3 is TGTGCCAGCCGTCCTACCCCGGACAGTATCTCTGGGGCCAACGTCCTGACTTTC. Translated: CASRPTPDSISGANVLTF. The chain links TRBV7-3 to TRBJ2-6; TRBD1 might be the D (6 bases). Trimming took 8 bases from V and 0 from J, leaving 20 bases between them. In germline, CDR1 is SGHTA, CDR2 FQGTGA. This CDR3 is 18 amino acids long.

This clonotype was recorded a few times. This chain connects TRBV7-3 to TRBJ2-7; 7 bases agree with TRBD1. This CDR3 comprises 13 residues. CDR1 SGHTA and CDR2 FQGTGA come from the germline V gene. J lost 9 bases, V lost 1 base, and 6 bases had no gene match. CDR3: CASSLRGQTLQYF. The CDR3 DNA is TGTGCCAGCAGCTTAAGGGGACAGACCCTGCAGTACTTC.

In this sample, this clonotype turned up a few times. This chain uses TRBV7-6 with TRBJ1-3; D unresolved. CDR3 length equals 13 residues. Trimming shortened V by 9 bases and J by 0 bases, and 9 bases separated the two germline ends. CDR1 is SGHVS, CDR2 FNYEAQ, per germline. CDR3 loop: CASDGDSGNTIYF. The DNA of the CDR3 is TGTGCCAGTGACGGGGACTCTGGAAACACCATATATTTT.

This clonotype was seen a few times. V usage is TRBV5-4 and J usage is TRBJ2-1; 8 nucleotides align to TRBD2. Losses at the gene ends were 0 bases for V and 2 bases for J; bases not matched to a gene: 4. This CDR3 contains 16 residues. CDR1 is SGHNT, CDR2 YYREEE, per germline (reference sequence). The CDR3 loop is CASSLEGTRPYNEQFF. The CDR3 region has the DNA TGTGCCAGCAGCTTGGAAGGGACTAGGCCCTACAATGAGCAGTTCTTC.

In its sample, this clonotype was seen a few times. This chain links TRBV5-4 with TRBJ2-5, with TRBD2 as a possible D gene (5 bases). Germline CDR1 SGHNT, CDR2 YYREEE (reference sequence). V lost 0 bases and J 5 bases, leaving 17 bases between the germline ends. The CDR3 has 16 amino acids. The CDR3 sequence is CASSLERGQLGETQYF. The DNA for the CDR3 is TGTGCCAGCAGCTTGGAACGGGGTCAACTCGGGGAGACCCAGTACTTC.